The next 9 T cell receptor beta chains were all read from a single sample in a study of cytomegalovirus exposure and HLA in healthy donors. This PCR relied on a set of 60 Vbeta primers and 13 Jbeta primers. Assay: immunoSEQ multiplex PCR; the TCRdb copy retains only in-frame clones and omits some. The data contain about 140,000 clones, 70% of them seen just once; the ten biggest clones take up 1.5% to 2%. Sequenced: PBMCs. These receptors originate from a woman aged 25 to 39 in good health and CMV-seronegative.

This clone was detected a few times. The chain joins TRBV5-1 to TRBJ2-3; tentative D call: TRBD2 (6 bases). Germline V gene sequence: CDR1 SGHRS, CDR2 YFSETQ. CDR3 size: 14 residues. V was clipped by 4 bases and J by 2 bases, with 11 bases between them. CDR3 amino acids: CASSIGTATDTQYF. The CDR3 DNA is TGCGCCAGCAGCATCGGGACTGCCACAGATACGCAGTATTTT. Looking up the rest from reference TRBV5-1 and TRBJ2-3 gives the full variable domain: KAGVTQTPRYLIKTRGQQVTLSCSPISGHRSVSWYQQTPGQGLQFLFEYFSETQRNKGNFPGRFSGRQFSNSRSEMNVSTLELGDSALYLCASSIGTATDTQYFGPGTRLTVL.

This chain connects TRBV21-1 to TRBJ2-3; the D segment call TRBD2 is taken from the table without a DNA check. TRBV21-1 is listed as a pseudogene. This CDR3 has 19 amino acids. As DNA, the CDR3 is TGTGCCAGCAGCAAAGCGCGTAATAGGGAGCGGGACCTCACAGATACGCAGTATTTT. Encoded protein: CASSKARNRERDLTDTQYF.

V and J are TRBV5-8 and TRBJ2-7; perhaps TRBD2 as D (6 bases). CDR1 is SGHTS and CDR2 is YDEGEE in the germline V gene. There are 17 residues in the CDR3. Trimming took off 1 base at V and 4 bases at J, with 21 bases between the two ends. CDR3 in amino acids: CASSLFVASGRSYEQYF. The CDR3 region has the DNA TGTGCCAGCAGCTTGTTCGTAGCAAGCGGGCGATCATACGAGCAGTACTTC.

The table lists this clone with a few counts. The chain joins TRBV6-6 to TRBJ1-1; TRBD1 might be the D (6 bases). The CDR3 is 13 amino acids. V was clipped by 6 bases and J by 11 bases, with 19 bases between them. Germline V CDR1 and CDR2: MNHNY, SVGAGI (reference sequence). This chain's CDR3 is CASRADLGARAFF. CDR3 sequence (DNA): TGTGCCAGCAGGGCCGATCTGGGGGCGAGGGCTTTCTTT.

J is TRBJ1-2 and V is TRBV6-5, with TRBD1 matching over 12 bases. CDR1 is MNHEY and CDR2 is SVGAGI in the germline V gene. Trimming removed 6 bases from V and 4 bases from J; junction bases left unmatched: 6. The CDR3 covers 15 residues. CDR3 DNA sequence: TGTGCCAGCAGCCGGGACAGGGGGCGCGGCTATGGCTACACCTTC. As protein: CASSRDRGRGYGYTF.

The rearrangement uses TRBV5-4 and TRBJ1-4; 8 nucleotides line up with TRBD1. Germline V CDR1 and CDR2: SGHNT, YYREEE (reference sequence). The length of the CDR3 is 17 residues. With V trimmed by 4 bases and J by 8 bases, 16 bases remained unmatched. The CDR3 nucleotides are TGTGCCAGCAGCCAGGCGTTGGCAGGGGGCGCCCTGGAAAAACTGTTTTTT. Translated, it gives CASSQALAGGALEKLFF.

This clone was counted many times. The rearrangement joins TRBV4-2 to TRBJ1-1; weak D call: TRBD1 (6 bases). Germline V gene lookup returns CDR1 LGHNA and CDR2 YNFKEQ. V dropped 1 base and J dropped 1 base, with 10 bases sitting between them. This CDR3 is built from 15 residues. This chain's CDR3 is CASSQVLQGNTEAFF. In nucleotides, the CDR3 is TGTGCCAGCAGCCAAGTGTTACAGGGGAACACTGAAGCTTTCTTT.

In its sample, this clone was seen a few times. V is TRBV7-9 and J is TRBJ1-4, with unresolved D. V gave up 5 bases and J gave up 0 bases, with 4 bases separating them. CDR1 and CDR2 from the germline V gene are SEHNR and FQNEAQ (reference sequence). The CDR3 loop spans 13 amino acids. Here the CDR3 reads CASSDTTNEKLFF. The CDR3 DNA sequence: TGTGCCAGCAGCGACACAACTAATGAAAAACTGTTTTTT.

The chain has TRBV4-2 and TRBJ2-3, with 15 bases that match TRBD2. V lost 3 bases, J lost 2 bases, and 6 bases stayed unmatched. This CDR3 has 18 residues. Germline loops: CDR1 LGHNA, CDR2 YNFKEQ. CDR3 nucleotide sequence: TGTGCCAGCAGCCAGAGAGGGACTAGCGGGGGGTACACAGATACGCAGTATTTT. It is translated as CASSQRGTSGGYTDTQYF.